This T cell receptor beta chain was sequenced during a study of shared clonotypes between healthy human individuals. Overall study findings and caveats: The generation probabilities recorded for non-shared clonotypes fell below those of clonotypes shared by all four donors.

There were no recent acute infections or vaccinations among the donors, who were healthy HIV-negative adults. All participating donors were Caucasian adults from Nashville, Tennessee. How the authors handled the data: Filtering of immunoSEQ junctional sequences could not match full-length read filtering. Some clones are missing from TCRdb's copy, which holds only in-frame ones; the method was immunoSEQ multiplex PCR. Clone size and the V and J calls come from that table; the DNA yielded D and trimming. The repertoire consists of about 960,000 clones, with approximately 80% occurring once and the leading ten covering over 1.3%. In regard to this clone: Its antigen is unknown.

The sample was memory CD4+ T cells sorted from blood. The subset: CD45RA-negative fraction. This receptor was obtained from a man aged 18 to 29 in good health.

The CDR3 here is CASSPTGFLSPLHF. CDR3 coding DNA: TGTGCCAGCAGCCCGACAGGGTTTCTATCACCCCTCCACTTT. V usage is TRBV7-2 and J usage is TRBJ1-6; 7 bases agree with TRBD1. Germline V gene lookup returns CDR1 SGHTA and CDR2 FQGNSA. The CDR3 totals 14 residues. V trimming: 5 bases; J trimming: 10 bases; junction bases outside the gene matches: 8.